This section outlines one T cell receptor (beta chain) sequence together with its context. Its antigen is not identified. The sample belongs to a study of T-cell memory formation after mild COVID-19. Findings of the study overall: From day 15 to 85, contracting clones were balanced between CD4 and CD8, whereas later expanders leaned toward CD4+. The study detected some responding clones in pre-infection memory, suggesting cross-reactive memory joined.

Each CDR3 protein is one row after TCRdb ran MiXCR on the 5' RACE reads. The data show roughly 450,000 distinct CDR3 sequences, about 20% seen once. J lost 3 bases, V lost 5 bases, and 9 bases had no gene match. The CDR3 contains 15 residues. In germline, CDR1 is SGHVS, CDR2 FNYEAQ. The clonotype originates from an adult woman who had mild COVID-19 (a few samples of this study predate the infection). Cell type and time point are not known. This rearrangement joins TRBV7-6 to TRBJ2-7; 8 bases align to TRBD1. Sequencing input: PBMCs or a T cell subset sorted from them (not recorded which). The CDR3: CASSPGQGFFYEQYF. CDR3 DNA sequence: TGTGCCAGCAGCCCAGGACAGGGATTTTTCTACGAGCAGTACTTC.